Following are 3 T cell receptor beta chains from one sample sequenced in a study of beta chain features in type 1 diabetes (dated by TCRdb to the late 2010s). To prepare the library, the immunoSEQ multiplex PCR assay was applied. The entire isolated RNA was reverse transcribed using the High Capacity cDNA Reverse Transcription Kit, and thus expressed TCRB transcripts were sequenced. The table was pulled from immuneACCESS by TCRdb, which kept in-frame rearrangements only. Such tables lose some clones; where checked, under half of the loss comes from unresolved V genes, and the rest has no known cause. Across this sample there are about 410,000 clones, with more than 11% seen only once. 0.03% to 0.04% of the sample is in the top ten clones. The sample taken for sequencing was naive CD4+ T cells from blood. The sample's cell subset or site label, in plain terms: true naive CD4+ T cells. The receptors originated from a man younger than 45 in good health.

As to this clone: Other DNA variants within this sample encode the same CDR3. V gene TRBV5-1 combines with J gene TRBJ2-3; TRBD2 is a possible D gene (5 bases). The CDR3 has 15 amino acids. Germline CDR1 reads SGHRS; CDR2 reads YFSETQ. V lost 1 base, J lost 0 bases, and 9 bases lay in between. Here the CDR3 reads CASSLRGYSTDTQYF. In DNA, the CDR3 is TGCGCCAGCAGCTTGCGGGGTTACAGCACAGATACGCAGTATTTT. The complete variable domain, with remaining parts taken from reference TRBV5-1 and TRBJ2-3, reads KAGVTQTPRYLIKTRGQQVTLSCSPISGHRSVSWYQQTPGQGLQFLFEYFSETQRNKGNFPGRFSGRQFSNSRSEMNVSTLELGDSALYLCASSLRGYSTDTQYFGPGTRLTVL.

This clone turned up a few times. The J gene is TRBJ2-4, the V gene TRBV25-1; no reliable D call. The CDR3 loop spans 13 amino acids. Germline assignment: CDR1 MGHDK and CDR2 SYGVNS. V gave up 3 bases and J gave up 8 bases, with 11 bases separating them. In nucleotides, the CDR3 is TGTGCCAGCAGTGAGGGCGCCGAGGACATTCAGTACTTC. Its protein is CASSEGAEDIQYF.

This clone showed up just a few times. The J gene is TRBJ2-2, the V gene TRBV4-1; no definite D call. The germline V gene encodes CDR1 MGHRA and CDR2 YSYEKL. V lost 8 bases, J lost 4 bases, and 17 bases lay in between. This CDR3 spans 15 amino acids. The DNA of the CDR3 is TGCGCCAGCCGCGAAGGGTCAGGCCTCACCGGGGAGCTGTTTTTT. This sequence encodes CASREGSGLTGELFF.